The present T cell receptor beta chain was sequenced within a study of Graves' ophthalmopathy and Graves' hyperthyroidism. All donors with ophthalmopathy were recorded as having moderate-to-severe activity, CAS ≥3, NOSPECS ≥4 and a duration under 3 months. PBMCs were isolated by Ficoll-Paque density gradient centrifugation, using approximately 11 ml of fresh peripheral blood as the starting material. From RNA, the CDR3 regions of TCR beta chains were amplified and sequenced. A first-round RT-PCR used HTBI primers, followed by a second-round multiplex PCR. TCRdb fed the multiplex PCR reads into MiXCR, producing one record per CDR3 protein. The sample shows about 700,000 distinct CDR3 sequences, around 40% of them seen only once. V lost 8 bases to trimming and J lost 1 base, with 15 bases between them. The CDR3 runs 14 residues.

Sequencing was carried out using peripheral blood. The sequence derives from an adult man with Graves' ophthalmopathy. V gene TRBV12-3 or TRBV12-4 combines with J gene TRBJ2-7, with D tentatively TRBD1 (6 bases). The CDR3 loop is CASRDNRESYEQYF. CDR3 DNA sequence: TGTGCCAGCCGGGATAACAGGGAGTCCTACGAGCAGTACTTC.